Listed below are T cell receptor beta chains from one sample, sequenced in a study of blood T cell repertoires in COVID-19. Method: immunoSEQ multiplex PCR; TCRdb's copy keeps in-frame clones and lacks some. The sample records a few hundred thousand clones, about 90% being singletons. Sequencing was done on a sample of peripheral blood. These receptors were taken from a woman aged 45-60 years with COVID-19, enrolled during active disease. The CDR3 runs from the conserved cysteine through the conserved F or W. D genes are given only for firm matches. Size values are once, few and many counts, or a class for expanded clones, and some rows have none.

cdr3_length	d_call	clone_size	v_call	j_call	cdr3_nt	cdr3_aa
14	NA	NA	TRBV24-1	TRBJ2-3	TGTGCCACCAGTGATTTGTATGGACTGGATACGCAGTATTTT	CATSDLYGLDTQYF
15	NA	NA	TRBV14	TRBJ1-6	TGTGCCAGCAGCCAGTCAACAGTTAATAATTCACCCCTCCACTTT	CASSQSTVNNSPLHF
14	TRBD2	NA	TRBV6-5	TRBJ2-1	TGTGCCAGCATTAGACTAGCGGCCTACAATGAGCAGTTCTTC	CASIRLAAYNEQFF
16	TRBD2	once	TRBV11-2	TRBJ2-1	TGTGCCAGCAGCTTAGGGACTAGCGGGAATTTTGGTGAGCAGTTCTTC	CASSLGTSGNFGEQFF
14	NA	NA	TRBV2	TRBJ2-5	TGTGCCAGCAGTGAAAAGGGGTATCGAGAGACCCAGTACTTC	CASSEKGYRETQYF
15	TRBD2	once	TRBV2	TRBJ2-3	TGTGCCAGCAGTGAGTGGAGCGGGAGAGCAGATACGCAGTATTTT	CASSEWSGRADTQYF
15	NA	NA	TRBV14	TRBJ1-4	TGTGCCAGCAGCCGCGTCGGCGAGGCTGCGGAAAAACTGTTTTTT	CASSRVGEAAEKLFF
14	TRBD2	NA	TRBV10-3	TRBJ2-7	TGTGCCATCAGTGAGTCCTCTCCAGCGGGAGTAACCTACTTC	CAISESSPAGVTYF
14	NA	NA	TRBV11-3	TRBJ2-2	TGTGCCAGCAGCTTAGAGGGGAGGACCGGGGAGCTGTTTTTT	CASSLEGRTGELFF
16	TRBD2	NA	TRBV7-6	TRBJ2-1	TGTGCCAGCAGCTTATCGGGACTAGTGACGTACAATGAGCAGTTCTTC	CASSLSGLVTYNEQFF
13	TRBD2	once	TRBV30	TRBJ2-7	TGTGCCTGGAGGACTAGCGGAACCTACGAGCAGTACTTC	CAWRTSGTYEQYF
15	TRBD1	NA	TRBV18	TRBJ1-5	TGTGCCAGCTCACCACCGGACAGGGTCAGTCAGCCCCAGCATTTT	CASSPPDRVSQPQHF
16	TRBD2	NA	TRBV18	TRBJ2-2	TGTGCCAGCTCATCCTTGACTAGCGGGAACACCGGGGAGCTGTTTTTT	CASSSLTSGNTGELFF
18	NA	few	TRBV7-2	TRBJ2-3	TGTGCCAGCAGCTCGACCTCCTCGGGGAGCGGAACGACAGATACGCAGTATTTT	CASSSTSSGSGTTDTQYF
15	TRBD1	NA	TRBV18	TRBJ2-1	TGTGCCAGCTCACAGGGGGACAGGGAAACGTATGAGCAGTTCTTC	CASSQGDRETYEQFF
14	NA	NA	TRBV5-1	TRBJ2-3	TGCGCCAGCAGCCGAACTAGGACAGCAGATACGCAGTATTTT	CASSRTRTADTQYF
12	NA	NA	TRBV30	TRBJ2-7	TGTGCCTGGAGAGACTACAGGGTAGAGCAGTACTTC	CAWRDYRVEQYF
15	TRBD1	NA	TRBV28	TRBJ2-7	TGTGCCAGCAGATTACAGGGGTCCCTAAAGAGGGTGCAGTACTTC	CASRLQGSLKRVQYF
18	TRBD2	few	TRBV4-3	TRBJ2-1	TGCGCCAGCAGCCCCTCCGGAAGTGCTAGCGGGAGTAACAATGAGCAGTTCTTC	CASSPSGSASGSNNEQFF
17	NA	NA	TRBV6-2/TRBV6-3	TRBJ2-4	TGTGCCAGCAGTCCCCGGAGGGGTAGGCTAGCCAAAAACATTCAGTACTTC	CASSPRRGRLAKNIQYF
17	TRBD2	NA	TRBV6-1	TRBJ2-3	TGTGCCAGCAGTGAGGGGGGGGCGGGAGGATTCGCAGATACGCAGTATTTT	CASSEGGAGGFADTQYF
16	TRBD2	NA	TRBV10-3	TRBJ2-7	TGTGCCATCAGTGAGTCGGGACTACCGATTACCTACGAGCAGTACTTC	CAISESGLPITYEQYF
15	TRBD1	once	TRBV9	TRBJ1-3	TGTGCCAGCACGATGGGGGACAGCTCTGGAAACACCATATATTTT	CASTMGDSSGNTIYF
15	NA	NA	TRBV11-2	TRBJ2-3	TGTGCCAGCAGTTTACATCTGACTAGCACAGATACGCAGTATTTT	CASSLHLTSTDTQYF
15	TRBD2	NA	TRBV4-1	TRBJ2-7	TGCGCCAGCAGCCTCCGACTAGCGGAGCGATACGAGCAGTACTTC	CASSLRLAERYEQYF
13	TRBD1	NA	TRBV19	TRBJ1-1	TGTGCCAGTAGCGTGACAGGGGGGACTGAAGCTTTCTTT	CASSVTGGTEAFF
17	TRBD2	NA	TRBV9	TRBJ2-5	TGTGCCAGCAGCGCAGGGGGGGTAGCGGGAGTGGGAGAGACCCAGTACTTC	CASSAGGVAGVGETQYF
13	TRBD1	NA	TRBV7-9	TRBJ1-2	TGTGCCAGCAGCAAACAGGGGTTACTTGGCTACACCTTC	CASSKQGLLGYTF
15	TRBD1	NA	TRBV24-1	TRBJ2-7	TGTGCCACCGCCAACCCAGGTACAGGGGATTTAGAGCAGTACTTC	CATANPGTGDLEQYF
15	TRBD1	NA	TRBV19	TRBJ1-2	TGTGCCAGTACTCCCGGGACAGGTCCTAACTATGGCTACACCTTC	CASTPGTGPNYGYTF
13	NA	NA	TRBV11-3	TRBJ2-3	TGTGCCAGCAGCCCAGGGTTTGGAGATACGCAGTATTTT	CASSPGFGDTQYF
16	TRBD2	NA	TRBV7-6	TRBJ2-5	TGTGCCAGCAGCAAGCTCGGGACTAGCCGACAAGAGACCCAGTACTTC	CASSKLGTSRQETQYF
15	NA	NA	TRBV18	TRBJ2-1	TGTGCCAGCTCACCTACTGGGAGCTCCTACAATGAGCAGTTCTTC	CASSPTGSSYNEQFF
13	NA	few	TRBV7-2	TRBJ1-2	TGTGCCAGCAGCTTGGGGGCTCACTATGGCTACACCTTC	CASSLGAHYGYTF
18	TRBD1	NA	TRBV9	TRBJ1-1	TGTGCCAGCAGCGTAGGTGACCACAGGGGCACGATGAACACTGAAGCTTTCTTT	CASSVGDHRGTMNTEAFF
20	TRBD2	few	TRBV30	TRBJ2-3	TGTGCCTGGAGCACTTGGACTAGCGGGACGGGGGGCGCTAGCACAGATACGCAGTATTTT	CAWSTWTSGTGGASTDTQYF
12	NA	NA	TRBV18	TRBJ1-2	TGTGCCAGCTCACCGGGGCAGGGTGGCTACACCTTC	CASSPGQGGYTF
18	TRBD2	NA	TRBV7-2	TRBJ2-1	TGTGCCAGCAGCCCACGAGGGGTAGCGGGAGCGACCTACAATGAGCAGTTCTTC	CASSPRGVAGATYNEQFF
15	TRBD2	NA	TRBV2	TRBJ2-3	TGTGCCAGCAGTGTTGGGACTAGCGCCACAGATACGCAGTATTTT	CASSVGTSATDTQYF
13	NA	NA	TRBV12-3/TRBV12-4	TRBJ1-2	TGTGCCAGCAGTCTGGGAGCTAACTATGGCTACACCTTC	CASSLGANYGYTF
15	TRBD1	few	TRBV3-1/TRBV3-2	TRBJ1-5	TGTGCCAGCAGCCCGACAGGGGGCATAGGACAGCCCCAGCATTTT	CASSPTGGIGQPQHF
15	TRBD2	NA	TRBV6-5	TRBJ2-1	TGTGCCAGCAACCCACTAGCGGCCGGTTTTAATGAGCAGTTCTTC	CASNPLAAGFNEQFF
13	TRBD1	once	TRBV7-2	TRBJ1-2	TGTGCCAGCAGCTTGGGACAGCCCTATGGCTACACCTTC	CASSLGQPYGYTF
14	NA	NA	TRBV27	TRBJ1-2	TGTGCCAGCGGATGGGGTACAGGGCGACATGGCTACACCTTC	CASGWGTGRHGYTF
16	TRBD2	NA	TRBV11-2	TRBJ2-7	TGTGCCAGCAGCTTAGATCTCGGACTAGCGGGAGGCGAGCAGTACTTC	CASSLDLGLAGGEQYF
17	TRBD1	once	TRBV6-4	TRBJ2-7	TGTGCCGACCTACTGGGGGAGACCGGGACAGGGTATTACGAGCAGTACTTC	CADLLGETGTGYYEQYF
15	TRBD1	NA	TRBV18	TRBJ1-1	TGTGCCAGCTCACTCGGACAGGGTCTGGTCACTGAAGCTTTCTTT	CASSLGQGLVTEAFF
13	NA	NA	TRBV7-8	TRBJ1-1	TGTGCCAGCCTGTACCGGGAGGCCACTGAAGCTTTCTTT	CASLYREATEAFF
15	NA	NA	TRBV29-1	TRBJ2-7	TGCAGCGTTCTACGGCCGGGACAAGCGACCTACGAGCAGTACTTC	CSVLRPGQATYEQYF
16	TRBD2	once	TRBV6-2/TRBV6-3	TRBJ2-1	TGTGCCAGCAGTTCCCTGGGCGAGCGGGGTTACAATGAGCAGTTCTTC	CASSSLGERGYNEQFF
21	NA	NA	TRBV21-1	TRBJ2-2	TGTGCCAGCAGCAGAATCGATGCGGGGGGCAGAGAGCGGGAGGGCCCCGGGGAGCTGTTTTTT	CASSRIDAGGREREGPGELFF
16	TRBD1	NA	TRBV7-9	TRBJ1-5	TGTGCCAGCAGCTTAGAGGGGACAGGGGTCAATCAGCCCCAGCATTTT	CASSLEGTGVNQPQHF
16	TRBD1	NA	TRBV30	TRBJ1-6	TGTGCCTGGGGAACATTCCCCGGGACAGATAATTCACCCCTCCACTTT	CAWGTFPGTDNSPLHF